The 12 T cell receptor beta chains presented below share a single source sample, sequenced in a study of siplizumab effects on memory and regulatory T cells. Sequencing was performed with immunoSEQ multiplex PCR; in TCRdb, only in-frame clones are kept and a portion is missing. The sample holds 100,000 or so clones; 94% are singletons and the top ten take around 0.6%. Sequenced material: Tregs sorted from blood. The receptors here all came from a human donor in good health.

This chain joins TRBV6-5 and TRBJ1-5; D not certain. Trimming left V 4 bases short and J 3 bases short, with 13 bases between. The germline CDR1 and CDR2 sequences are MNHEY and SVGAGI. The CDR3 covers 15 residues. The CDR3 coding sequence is TGTGCCAGCAGTTCCACCCGGGGTTACAATCAGCCCCAGCATTTT. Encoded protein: CASSSTRGYNQPQHF.

The CDR3 coding sequence is TGTGCCAGCAGCTGGGGGGGCTACACTGAAGCTTTCTTT. It specifies CASSWGGYTEAFF. The J gene is TRBJ1-1, the V gene TRBV7-9; tentative D call: TRBD1 (6 bases). In germline, CDR1 is SEHNR, CDR2 FQNEAQ (reference sequence). V was clipped by 4 bases and J by 3 bases, with 9 bases between them. The CDR3 is made up of 13 amino acids. The complete variable domain, with remaining parts taken from reference TRBV7-9 and TRBJ1-1, reads DTGVSQNPRHKITKRGQNVTFRCDPISEHNRLYWYRQTLGQGPEFLTYFQNEAQLEKSRLLSDRFSAERPKGSFSTLEIQRTEQGDSAMYLCASSWGGYTEAFFGQGTRLTVV.

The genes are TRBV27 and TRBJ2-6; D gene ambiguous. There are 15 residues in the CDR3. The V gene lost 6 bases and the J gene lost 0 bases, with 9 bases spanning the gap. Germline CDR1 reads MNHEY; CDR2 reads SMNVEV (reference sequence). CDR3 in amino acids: CASSVVSSGANVLTF. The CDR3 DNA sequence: TGTGCCAGCAGCGTTGTTTCCTCTGGGGCCAACGTCCTGACTTTC.

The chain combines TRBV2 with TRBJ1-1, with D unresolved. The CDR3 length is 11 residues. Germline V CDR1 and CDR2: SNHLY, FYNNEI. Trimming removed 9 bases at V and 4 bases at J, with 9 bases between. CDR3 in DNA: TGTGCCAGTACGGAGGTCACTGAAGCTTTCTTT. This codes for CASTEVTEAFF.

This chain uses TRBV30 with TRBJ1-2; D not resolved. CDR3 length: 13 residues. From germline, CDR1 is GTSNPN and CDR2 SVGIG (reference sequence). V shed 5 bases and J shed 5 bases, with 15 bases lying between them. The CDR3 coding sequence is TGTGCCTGGCAGTCGCAAGGGAGGTATGGCTACACCTTC. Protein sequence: CAWQSQGRYGYTF.

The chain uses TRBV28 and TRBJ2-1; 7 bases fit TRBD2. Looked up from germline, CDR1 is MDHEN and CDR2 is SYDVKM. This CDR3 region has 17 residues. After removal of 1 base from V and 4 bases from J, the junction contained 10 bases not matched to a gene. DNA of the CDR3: TGTGCCAGCAGTTTATCTAGCGGCCGGGCCCCTTACAATGAGCAGTTCTTC. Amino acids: CASSLSSGRAPYNEQFF.

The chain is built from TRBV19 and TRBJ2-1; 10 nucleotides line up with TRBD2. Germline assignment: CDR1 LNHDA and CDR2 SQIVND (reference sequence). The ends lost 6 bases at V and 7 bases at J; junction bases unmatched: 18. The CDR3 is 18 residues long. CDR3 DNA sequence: TGTGCCAGTAGCACAGCCAGCCTAGCGGGAGTCCTAGGGAATGAGCAGTTCTTC. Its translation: CASSTASLAGVLGNEQFF.

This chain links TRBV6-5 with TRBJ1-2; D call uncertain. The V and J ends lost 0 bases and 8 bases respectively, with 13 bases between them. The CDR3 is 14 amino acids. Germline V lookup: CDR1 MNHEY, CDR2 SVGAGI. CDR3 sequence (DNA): TGTGCCAGCAGTTACTCGAGGATACGCGGGGGCTACACCTTC. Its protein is CASSYSRIRGGYTF.

The DNA of the CDR3 is TGTGCCAGCAGCCATAAACTAGCGGGCTCTTACAATGAGCAGTTCTTC. It encodes CASSHKLAGSYNEQFF. The rearrangement links TRBV11-3 to TRBJ2-1; TRBD2 matches 9 bases. V lost 5 bases to trimming and J lost 4 bases; unmatched junction nucleotides: 9. The CDR3 runs 16 residues. Germline V CDR1 and CDR2: SGHNT, YENEEA.

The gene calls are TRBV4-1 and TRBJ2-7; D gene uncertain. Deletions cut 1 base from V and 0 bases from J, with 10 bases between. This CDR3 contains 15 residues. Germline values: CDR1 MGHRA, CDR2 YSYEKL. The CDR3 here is CASSQGQANSYEQYF. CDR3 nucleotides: TGCGCCAGCAGCCAAGGACAAGCTAACTCCTACGAGCAGTACTTC.

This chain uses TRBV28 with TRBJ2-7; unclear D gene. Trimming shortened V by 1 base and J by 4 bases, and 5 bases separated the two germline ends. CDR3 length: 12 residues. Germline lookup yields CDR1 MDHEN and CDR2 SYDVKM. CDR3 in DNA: TGTGCCAGCAGTTTATTGGAGTACGAGCAGTACTTC. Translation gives CASSLLEYEQYF.

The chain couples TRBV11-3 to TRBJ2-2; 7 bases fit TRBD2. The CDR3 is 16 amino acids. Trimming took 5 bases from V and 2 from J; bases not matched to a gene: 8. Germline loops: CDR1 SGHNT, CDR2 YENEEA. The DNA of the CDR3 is TGTGCCAGCAGCCCCTTTTCGGGAGGAAACACCGGGGAGCTGTTTTTT. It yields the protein CASSPFSGGNTGELFF.